The rows below give T cell receptor beta chains drawn from one sample of a study of identical twins. One entry per CDR3 protein results from TCRdb running MiXCR on the 5' RACE reads. The table has about 700,000 distinct CDR3 sequences, around 8.3% seen once; the top ten hold roughly 0.9%. The data were also submitted as part of a second study, on yellow fever vaccine responses in identical twins.

Material: PBMCs. These receptors all come from a woman aged 18-30 years in good health. The CDR3 runs from the conserved cysteine through the conserved F or W. The D gene is left open where the match is weak. Clone size appears in some rows only: once, few, many, or a class for an expanded clone.

.	many	TRBJ2-1	TRBV5-1	TGCGCCAGCAGCTTGGGACAGCTGGCCTACAATGAGCAGTTCTTC	CASSLGQLAYNEQFF
.	many	TRBJ2-7	TRBV3-1	TGTGCCAGCAGCCCGACCGATTACGAGCAGTACTTC	CASSPTDYEQYF
.	many	TRBJ2-5	TRBV29-1	TGCAGCGTTGAACGCTCCAGGGGACGAGAGACCCAGTACTTC	CSVERSRGRETQYF
.	many	TRBJ1-1	TRBV12-3/TRBV12-4	TGTGCCAGCAGTTCCGGGACCGCTCGGAAAGCTTTCTTT	CASSSGTARKAFF
.	.	TRBJ2-3	TRBV7-2	TGTGCCAGCAGGTTTACCATGACAGATACGCAGTATTTT	CASRFTMTDTQYF
.	.	TRBJ2-6	TRBV7-9	TGTGCCAGCAGCTTTAGTCTAGGGGTCGGGGCCAACGTCCTGACTTTC	CASSFSLGVGANVLTF
TRBD1	.	TRBJ2-4	TRBV5-1	TGCGCCAGCAGCTTGACAGGGGAAAACATTCAGTACTTC	CASSLTGENIQYF
TRBD1	few	TRBJ2-3	TRBV6-5	TGTGCCAGCAGTTACTCGAGTGGCGGGACAGGGGCAGATACGCAGTATTTT	CASSYSSGGTGADTQYF
.	few	TRBJ2-1	TRBV11-2	TGTGCCAGCAGCTTACGGGTATGGGGCGGGCCCGAGGGGAATGAGCAGTTCTTC	CASSLRVWGGPEGNEQFF
.	.	TRBJ1-4	TRBV12-3/TRBV12-4	TGTGCCAGCAGTTTTTTCCTTCGTGAAAAACTGTTTTTT	CASSFFLREKLFF
.	.	TRBJ2-3	TRBV13	TGTGCCAGCAGCTTACGACCTGGGGACGCTGGAGATACGCAGTATTTT	CASSLRPGDAGDTQYF
TRBD2	many	TRBJ2-7	TRBV4-3	TGCGCCAGCAGCCAAGAAGGAGCGGGAGGCTACGAGCAGTACTTC	CASSQEGAGGYEQYF
TRBD1	.	TRBJ2-1	TRBV3-1	TGTGCCTGCAGCAAGCAAACGGACAGGGGTAAGGGTGAGCAGTTCTTC	CACSKQTDRGKGEQFF
.	many	TRBJ2-3	TRBV6-2/TRBV6-3	TGTGCCAGCAGTCGAGCCGTGACAGATACGCAGTATTTT	CASSRAVTDTQYF
.	.	TRBJ2-5	TRBV4-3	TGCGCCAGCAGCCAAGATCGTGAAGAGACCAAGTACTTC	CASSQDREETKYF
TRBD2	.	TRBJ2-7	TRBV20-1	TGCAGTGCACCTAAGCCGGGACTAGCGGGGGCCGAGCAGTACTTC	CSAPKPGLAGAEQYF
.	many	TRBJ2-1	TRBV10-2	TGCGCCAGCACTCCGACTAGCTACAATGAGCAGTTCTTC	CASTPTSYNEQFF
.	.	TRBJ1-5	TRBV28	TGTGCCAGCAGTCCTCACAGGGAGGATCAGCCCCAGCATTTT	CASSPHREDQPQHF
.	.	TRBJ2-2	TRBV6-4	TGTGCCAGCAGTTTAGGGGACCTGGGAACCGGGGAGCTGTTTTTT	CASSLGDLGTGELFF
.	few	TRBJ2-7	TRBV4-3	TGCGCCAGCAGCCAAGCCGGAAGAGGGGTTTACGAGCAGTACTTC	CASSQAGRGVYEQYF
.	few	TRBJ2-3	TRBV12-3/TRBV12-4	TGTGCCAGCAGCACCGCTGACAGCTACTACACAGATACGCAGTATTTT	CASSTADSYYTDTQYF
TRBD2	.	TRBJ2-7	TRBV12-3/TRBV12-4	TGTGCCAGCAGGGGGAGGGCCCGACACTACGAGCAGTACTTC	CASRGRARHYEQYF
TRBD2	many	TRBJ2-1	TRBV5-1	TGCGCCAGCAGCTTGGGACTAGCAGATGAGCAGTTCTTC	CASSLGLADEQFF
TRBD1	.	TRBJ2-7	TRBV20-1	TGCAGTGCTAGAGTTCCAGGGACAGGCCGTGGCCTACGCGTAAGATTCGAGCAGTACTTC	CSARVPGTGRGLRVRFEQYF
.	many	TRBJ2-1	TRBV4-3	TGCGCCAGCAGCCAGGCCCCTTGGGAGAGCTCCTACAATGAGCAGTTCTTC	CASSQAPWESSYNEQFF
TRBD1	few	TRBJ2-2	TRBV6-5	TGTGCCAGCAGTTACCAAGGACAGGGAGCCGGGGAGCTGTTTTTT	CASSYQGQGAGELFF
TRBD2	few	TRBJ2-3	TRBV3-1	TGTGCCAGCAGCCGTGGACTAGCGGCAGATACGCAGTATTTT	CASSRGLAADTQYF